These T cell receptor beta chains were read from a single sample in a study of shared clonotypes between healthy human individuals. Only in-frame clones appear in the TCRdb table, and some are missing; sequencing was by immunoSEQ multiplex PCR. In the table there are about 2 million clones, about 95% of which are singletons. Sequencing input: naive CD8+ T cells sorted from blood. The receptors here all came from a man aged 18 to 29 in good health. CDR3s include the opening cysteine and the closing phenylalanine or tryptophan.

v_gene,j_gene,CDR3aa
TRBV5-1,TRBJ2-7,CASSFGLAGSYEQYF
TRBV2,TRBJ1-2,CASSEVDIEYGYTF
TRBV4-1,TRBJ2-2,CASSQPYGGLTGELFF
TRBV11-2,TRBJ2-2,CASSGISAEVHGELFF
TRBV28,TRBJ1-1,CASSFGQNIEAFF
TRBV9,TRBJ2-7,CASSNSGSSSYEQYF
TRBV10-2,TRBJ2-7,CASTNNRDNTYEQYF
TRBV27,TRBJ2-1,CASRPAGTGGNEQFF
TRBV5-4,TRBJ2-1,CASSLTGGERDDEQFF
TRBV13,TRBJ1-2,CASSLMGDYGYTF
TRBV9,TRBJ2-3,CASSSDGRADTQYF
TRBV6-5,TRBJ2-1,CASSYQGLNEQFF
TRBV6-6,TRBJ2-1,CASTHGVNEQFF
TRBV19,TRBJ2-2,CASSIWKRTENTGELFF